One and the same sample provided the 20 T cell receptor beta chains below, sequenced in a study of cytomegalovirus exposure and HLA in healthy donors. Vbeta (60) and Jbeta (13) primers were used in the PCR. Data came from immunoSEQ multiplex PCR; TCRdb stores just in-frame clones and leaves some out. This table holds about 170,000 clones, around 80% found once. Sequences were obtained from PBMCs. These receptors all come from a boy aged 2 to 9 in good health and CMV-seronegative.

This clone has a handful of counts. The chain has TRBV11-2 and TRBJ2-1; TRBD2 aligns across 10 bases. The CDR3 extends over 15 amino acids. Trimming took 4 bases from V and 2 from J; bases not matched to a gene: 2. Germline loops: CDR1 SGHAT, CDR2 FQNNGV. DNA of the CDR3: TGTGCCAGCAGCTCTAGCGGGGGTGCCTACAATGAGCAGTTCTTC. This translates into CASSSSGGAYNEQFF.

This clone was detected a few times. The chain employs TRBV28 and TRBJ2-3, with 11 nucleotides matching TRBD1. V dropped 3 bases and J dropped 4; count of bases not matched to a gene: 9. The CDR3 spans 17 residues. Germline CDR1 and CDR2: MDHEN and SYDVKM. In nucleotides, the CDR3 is TGTGCCAGCAGTTTTTGGAGGACAGGGGGCCACGCAGATACGCAGTATTTT. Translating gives CASSFWRTGGHADTQYF.

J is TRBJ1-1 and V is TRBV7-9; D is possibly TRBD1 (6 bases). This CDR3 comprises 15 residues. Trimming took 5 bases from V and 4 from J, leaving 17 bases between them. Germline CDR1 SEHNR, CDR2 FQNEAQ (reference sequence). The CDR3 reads CASSIHGGASTEAFF. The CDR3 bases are TGTGCCAGCAGCATCCATGGGGGGGCTTCCACTGAAGCTTTCTTT.

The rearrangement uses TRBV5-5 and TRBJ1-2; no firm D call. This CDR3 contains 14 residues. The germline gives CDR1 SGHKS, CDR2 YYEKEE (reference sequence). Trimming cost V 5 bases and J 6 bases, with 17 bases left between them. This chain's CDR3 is CASSIGWRSHGYTF. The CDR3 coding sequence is TGTGCCAGCAGTATCGGGTGGAGGAGTCATGGCTACACCTTC.

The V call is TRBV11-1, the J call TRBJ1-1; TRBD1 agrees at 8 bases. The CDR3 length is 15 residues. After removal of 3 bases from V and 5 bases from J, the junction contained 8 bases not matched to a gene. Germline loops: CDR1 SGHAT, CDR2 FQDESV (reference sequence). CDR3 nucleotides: TGTGCCAGCAGCTTCTTTCAGGGGGCGCGTACTGAAGCTTTCTTT. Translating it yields CASSFFQGARTEAFF.

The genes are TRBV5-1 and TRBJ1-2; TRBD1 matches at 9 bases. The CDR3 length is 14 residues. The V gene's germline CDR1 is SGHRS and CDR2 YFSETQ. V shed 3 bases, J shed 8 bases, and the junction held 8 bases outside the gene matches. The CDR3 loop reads CASSWGDREGGYTF. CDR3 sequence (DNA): TGCGCCAGCAGCTGGGGGGACAGGGAAGGCGGCTACACCTTC. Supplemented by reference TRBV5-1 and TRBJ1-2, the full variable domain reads KAGVTQTPRYLIKTRGQQVTLSCSPISGHRSVSWYQQTPGQGLQFLFEYFSETQRNKGNFPGRFSGRQFSNSRSEMNVSTLELGDSALYLCASSWGDREGGYTFGSGTRLTVV.

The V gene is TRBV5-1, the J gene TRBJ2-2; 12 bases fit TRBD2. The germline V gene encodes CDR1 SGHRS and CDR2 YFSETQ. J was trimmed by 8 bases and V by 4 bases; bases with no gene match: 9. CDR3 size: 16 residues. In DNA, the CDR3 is TGCGCCAGCAGCGAACGGACTAGCGGGGACGCTGGGGAGCTGTTTTTT. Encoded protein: CASSERTSGDAGELFF.

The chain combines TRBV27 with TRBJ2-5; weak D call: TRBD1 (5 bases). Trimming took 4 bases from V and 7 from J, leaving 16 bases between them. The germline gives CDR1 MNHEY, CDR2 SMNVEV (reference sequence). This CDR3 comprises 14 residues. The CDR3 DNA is TGTGCCAGCAGTTCGACAGTGTCAAAGGGGACCCAGTACTTC. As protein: CASSSTVSKGTQYF.

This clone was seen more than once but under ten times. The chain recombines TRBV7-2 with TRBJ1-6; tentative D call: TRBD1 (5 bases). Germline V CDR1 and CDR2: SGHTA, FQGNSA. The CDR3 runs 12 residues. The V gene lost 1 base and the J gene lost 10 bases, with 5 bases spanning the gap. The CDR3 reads CASSLDRSPLHF. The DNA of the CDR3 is TGTGCCAGCAGCTTAGACAGGTCACCCCTCCACTTT.

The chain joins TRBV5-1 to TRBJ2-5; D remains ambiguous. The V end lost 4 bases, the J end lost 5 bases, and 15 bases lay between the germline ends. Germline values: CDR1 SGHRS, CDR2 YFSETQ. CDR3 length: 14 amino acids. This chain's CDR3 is CASSDPAGFETQYF. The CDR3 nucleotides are TGCGCCAGCAGCGACCCGGCAGGTTTTGAGACCCAGTACTTC.

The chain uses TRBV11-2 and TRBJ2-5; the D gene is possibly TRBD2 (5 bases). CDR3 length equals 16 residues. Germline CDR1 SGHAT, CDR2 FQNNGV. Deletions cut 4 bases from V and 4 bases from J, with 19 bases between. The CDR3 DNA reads TGTGCCAGCAGCTCACGATCGGGGTGGTTGGTAGAGACCCAGTACTTC. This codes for CASSSRSGWLVETQYF.

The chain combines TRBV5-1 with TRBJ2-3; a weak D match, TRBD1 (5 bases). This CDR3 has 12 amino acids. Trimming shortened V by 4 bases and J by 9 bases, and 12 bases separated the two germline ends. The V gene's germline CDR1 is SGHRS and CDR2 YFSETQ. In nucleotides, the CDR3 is TGCGCCAGCAGCCCTGATAGGGGCACGCAGTATTTT. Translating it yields CASSPDRGTQYF.

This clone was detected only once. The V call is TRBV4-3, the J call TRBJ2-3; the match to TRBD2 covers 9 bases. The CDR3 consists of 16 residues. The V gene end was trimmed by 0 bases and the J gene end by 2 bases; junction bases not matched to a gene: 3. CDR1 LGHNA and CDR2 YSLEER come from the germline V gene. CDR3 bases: TGCGCCAGCAGCCAAGACGGCGGGGGGGACACAGATACGCAGTATTTT. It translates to CASSQDGGGDTDTQYF.

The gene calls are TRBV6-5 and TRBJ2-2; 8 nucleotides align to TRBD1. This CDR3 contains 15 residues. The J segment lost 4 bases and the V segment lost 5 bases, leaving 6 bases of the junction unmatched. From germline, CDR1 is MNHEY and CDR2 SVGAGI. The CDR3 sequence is CASSPDRAATGELFF. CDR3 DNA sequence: TGTGCCAGCAGTCCGGACAGGGCCGCCACCGGGGAGCTGTTTTTT.

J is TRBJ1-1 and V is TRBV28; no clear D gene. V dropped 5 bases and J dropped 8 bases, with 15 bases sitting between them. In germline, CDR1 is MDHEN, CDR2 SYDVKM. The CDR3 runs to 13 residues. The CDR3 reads CASSNAGRAEAFF. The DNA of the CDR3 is TGTGCCAGCAGTAACGCGGGGAGGGCGGAAGCTTTCTTT.

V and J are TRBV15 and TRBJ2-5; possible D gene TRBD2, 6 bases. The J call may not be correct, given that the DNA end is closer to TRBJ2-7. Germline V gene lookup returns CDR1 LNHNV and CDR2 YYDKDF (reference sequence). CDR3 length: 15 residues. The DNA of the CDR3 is TGTGCCACCAGCAGTGACACAGCGGGCTACGCCGAGCAGTACTTC. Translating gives CATSSDTAGYAEQYF.

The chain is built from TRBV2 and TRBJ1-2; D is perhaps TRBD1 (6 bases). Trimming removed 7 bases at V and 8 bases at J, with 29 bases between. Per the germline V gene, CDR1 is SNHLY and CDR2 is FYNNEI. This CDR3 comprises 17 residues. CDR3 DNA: TGTGCCAGCATATCCCCGGGACACCAGGTTGGATTGGAAGGCTACACCTTC. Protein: CASISPGHQVGLEGYTF. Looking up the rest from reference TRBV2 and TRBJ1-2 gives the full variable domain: EPEVTQTPSHQVTQMGQEVILRCVPISNHLYFYWYRQILGQKVEFLVSFYNNEISEKSEIFDDQFSVERPDGSNFTLKIRSTKLEDSAMYFCASISPGHQVGLEGYTFGSGTRLTVV.

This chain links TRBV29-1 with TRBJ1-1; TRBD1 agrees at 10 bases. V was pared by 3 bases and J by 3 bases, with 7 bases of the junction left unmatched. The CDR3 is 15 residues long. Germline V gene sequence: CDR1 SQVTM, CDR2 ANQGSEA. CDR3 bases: TGCAGCGTTGACGGACAGGGGGGTTTGGACACTGAAGCTTTCTTT. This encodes CSVDGQGGLDTEAFF.

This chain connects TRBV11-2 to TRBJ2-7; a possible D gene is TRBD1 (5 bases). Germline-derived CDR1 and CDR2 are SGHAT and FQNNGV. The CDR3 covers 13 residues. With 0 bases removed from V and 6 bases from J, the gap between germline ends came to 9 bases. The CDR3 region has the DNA TGTGCCAGCAGCTTAGAGGGGCTAGGCGAGCAGTACGTC. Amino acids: CASSLEGLGEQYV.

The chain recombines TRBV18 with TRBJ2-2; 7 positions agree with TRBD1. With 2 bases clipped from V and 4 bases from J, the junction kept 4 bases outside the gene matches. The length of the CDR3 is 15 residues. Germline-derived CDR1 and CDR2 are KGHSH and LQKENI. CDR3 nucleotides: TGTGCCAGCTCACCAGACAGGGTCCCCACCGGGGAGCTGTTTTTT. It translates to CASSPDRVPTGELFF.